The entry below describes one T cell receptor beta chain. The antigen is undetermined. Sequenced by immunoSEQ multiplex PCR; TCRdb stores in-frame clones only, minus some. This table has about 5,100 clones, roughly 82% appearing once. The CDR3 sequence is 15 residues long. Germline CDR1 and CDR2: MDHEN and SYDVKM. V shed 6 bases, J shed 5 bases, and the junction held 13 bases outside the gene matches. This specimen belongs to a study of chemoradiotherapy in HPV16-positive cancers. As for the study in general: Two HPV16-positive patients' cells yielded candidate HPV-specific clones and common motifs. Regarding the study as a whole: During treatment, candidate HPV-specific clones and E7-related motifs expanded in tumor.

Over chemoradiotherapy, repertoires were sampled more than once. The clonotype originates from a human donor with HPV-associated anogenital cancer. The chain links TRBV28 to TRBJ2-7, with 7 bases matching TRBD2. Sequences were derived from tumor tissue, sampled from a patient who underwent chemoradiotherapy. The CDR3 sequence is CASSPPGGGLNEQYF. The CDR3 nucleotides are TGTGCCAGCAGCCCCCCTGGCGGGGGTCTGAACGAGCAGTACTTC.